In this sample, the clone carrying this T cell receptor beta chain turned up a few times. This CDR3 contains 13 residues. Deletions cut 6 bases from V and 5 bases from J, with 10 bases between. This record comes from a study of blood T cell repertoires in COVID-19. Data came from immunoSEQ multiplex PCR; TCRdb stores just in-frame clones and leaves some out. The data show 160,000 or so clones, with roughly four fifths seen just once and about 1.6% held by the top ten. V and J are TRBV12-3 or TRBV12-4 and TRBJ2-2; possible D gene TRBD1, 5 bases. The TCR was taken from a human donor in a cohort sampled during active COVID-19. Sequenced material: peripheral blood. The CDR3, as DNA: TGTGCCAGCAGGCCACAGGAGACCGGGGAGCTGTTTTTT. Its translation is CASRPQETGELFF.